The present entry profiles one TCR beta chain with its context. Time point here: blood from clinic visit 5 months post-surgery; TSC patient then seizure free. The data were taken from a study of brain T cells in children with intractable seizures. The repertoire was sequenced with immunoSEQ multiplex PCR; TCRdb's copy has only in-frame clones and lacks some. The profile shows 300,000 to 400,000 clones, roughly 92% of them singletons. This TCR was recovered from a boy younger than two with tuberous sclerosis and intractable seizures. Sequences were derived from peripheral blood, sampled about 5 months after surgery.

The CDR3 loop is CASSHGTAVTYEQYF. The CDR3 DNA reads TGTGCCAGCAGCCACGGGACCGCGGTGACCTACGAGCAGTACTTC. The chain uses TRBV14 and TRBJ2-7; D tentatively reads TRBD1 or TRBD2 (5 bases each). Germline values: CDR1 SGHDN, CDR2 FVKESK. V dropped 3 bases and J dropped 2 bases, with 14 bases sitting between them. The length of the CDR3 is 15 residues.